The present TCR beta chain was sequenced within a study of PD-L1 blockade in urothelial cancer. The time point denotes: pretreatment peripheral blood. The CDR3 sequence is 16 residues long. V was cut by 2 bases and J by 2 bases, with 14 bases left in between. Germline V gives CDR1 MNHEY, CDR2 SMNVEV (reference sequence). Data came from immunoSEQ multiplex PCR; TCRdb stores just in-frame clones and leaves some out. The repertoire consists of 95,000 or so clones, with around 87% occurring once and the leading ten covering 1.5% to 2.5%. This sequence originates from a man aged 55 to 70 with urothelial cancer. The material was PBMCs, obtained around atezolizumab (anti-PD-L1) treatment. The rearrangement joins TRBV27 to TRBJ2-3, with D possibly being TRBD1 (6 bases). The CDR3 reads CASSLALGQLTDTQYF. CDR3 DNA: TGTGCCAGCAGTTTAGCGTTGGGACAACTCACAGATACGCAGTATTTT.